The next 31 T cell receptor beta chains were all read from a single sample in a study of T cells in localized non-small cell lung cancer. Data came from immunoSEQ multiplex PCR; TCRdb stores just in-frame clones and leaves some out. The sample holds 25,000 to 30,000 clones, 92% seen once. The material was peripheral blood mononuclear cells, obtained before any cancer treatment. The origin of the receptors is a woman aged 40 to 75 with stage III lung adenocarcinoma.

V is TRBV30 and J is TRBJ1-3; D gene unclear. Germline V gene sequence: CDR1 GTSNPN, CDR2 SVGIG (reference sequence). The CDR3 is 13 amino acids. V was shortened by 1 base and J by 6 bases, with 10 bases between the two germline ends. CDR3 in DNA: TGTGCCTGGAGTGCCACGGAAATAAACACCATATATTTT. This translates into CAWSATEINTIYF.

The chain employs TRBV5-4 and TRBJ1-1, with D possibly being TRBD1 (6 bases). The CDR3 contains 14 residues. Trimming pared 0 bases from V and 3 bases from J, leaving 9 bases between. Germline lookup yields CDR1 SGHNT and CDR2 YYREEE (reference sequence). The CDR3 nucleotides are TGTGCCAGCAGCTTGGGGGCAGGGGACACTGAAGCTTTCTTT. Translated: CASSLGAGDTEAFF.

This chain joins TRBV5-6 and TRBJ2-7, with 7 bases that match TRBD1. The ends lost 5 bases at V and 5 bases at J; junction bases unmatched: 10. The germline CDR1 and CDR2 sequences are SGHDT and YYEEEE. The length of the CDR3 is 14 residues. The CDR3 loop is CASSWRQGKNEQYF. The CDR3 DNA follows: TGTGCCAGCAGTTGGAGACAGGGTAAGAACGAGCAGTACTTC. Looking up the rest from reference TRBV5-6 and TRBJ2-7 gives the full variable domain: DAGVTQSPTHLIKTRGQQVTLRCSPKSGHDTVSWYQQALGQGPQFIFQYYEEEERQRGNFPDRFSGHQFPNYSSELNVNALLLGDSALYLCASSWRQGKNEQYFGPGTRLTVT.

The chain links TRBV7-8 to TRBJ2-4, with 14 bases lining up with TRBD2. Germline loops: CDR1 SGHVS, CDR2 FQNEAQ. With 5 bases clipped from V and 1 base from J, the junction kept 10 bases outside the gene matches. This CDR3 spans 19 amino acids. The DNA of the CDR3 is TGTGCCAGCAGCGTGACTAGCGGGGGGGCGGAAGGGGCCAAAAACATTCAGTACTTC. Translation: CASSVTSGGAEGAKNIQYF.

The genes are TRBV7-2 and TRBJ2-7; 10 positions match TRBD2. The CDR3 runs to 15 residues. Germline V gene sequence: CDR1 SGHTA, CDR2 FQGNSA. Unmatched junction bases numbered 3, after V lost 1 base and J lost 3 bases. The CDR3 protein is CASSLDSGRNYEQYF. As DNA, the CDR3 is TGTGCCAGCAGCTTAGATAGCGGGAGGAACTACGAGCAGTACTTC.

The chain couples TRBV5-1 to TRBJ2-2; TRBD1 aligns across 7 bases. V dropped 0 bases and J dropped 4; count of bases not matched to a gene: 3. The CDR3 runs to 15 residues. Germline CDR1 reads SGHRS; CDR2 reads YFSETQ. CDR3 loop: CASSLGQGGTGELFF. In DNA form, the CDR3 reads TGCGCCAGCAGCTTGGGACAGGGTGGCACCGGGGAGCTGTTTTTT.

The chain combines TRBV5-6 with TRBJ2-5, with 10 positions matching TRBD2. V lost 0 bases and J lost 5; bases outside the gene matches: 7. Germline V gene sequence: CDR1 SGHDT, CDR2 YYEEEE. The CDR3 is 16 amino acids. CDR3 sequence: CASSLEGSGGLETQYF. CDR3 coding DNA: TGTGCCAGCAGCTTGGAAGGTAGCGGGGGGCTGGAGACCCAGTACTTC.

The chain links TRBV7-2 to TRBJ1-3; 10 nucleotides align to TRBD1. CDR1 is SGHTA and CDR2 is FQGNSA in the germline V gene. The CDR3 spans 17 residues. V lost 3 bases and J lost 4; bases outside the gene matches: 9. The CDR3 sequence: CASSLEGATGGGNTIYF. The CDR3 DNA reads as TGTGCCAGCAGCTTGGAGGGTGCGACAGGGGGCGGAAACACCATATATTTT.

The V call is TRBV4-3, the J call TRBJ2-7, with D unclear. Germline CDR1 LGHNA, CDR2 YSLEER. The CDR3 covers 15 residues. V was cut by 1 base and J by 0 bases, with 10 bases left in between. Written as DNA, the CDR3 is TGCGCCAGCAGCCAAGCCTTACAGATCTCCTACGAGCAGTACTTC. Translated: CASSQALQISYEQYF.

The chain links TRBV10-3 to TRBJ2-1, with D perhaps given as TRBD1 or TRBD2 (6 bases each). The V gene lost 1 base and the J gene lost 6 bases, with 16 bases spanning the gap. Germline lookup yields CDR1 ENHRY and CDR2 SYGVKD. This CDR3 is built from 16 residues. DNA of the CDR3: TGTGCCATCAGTGAGTTTTCTGGCGGGACAATCAATGAGCAGTTCTTC. Its protein is CAISEFSGGTINEQFF.

The genes are TRBV14 and TRBJ1-1; 7 bases line up with TRBD1. The CDR3 is 15 amino acids. The trim removed 3 bases at V and 1 base at J, leaving 5 bases unmatched. Germline values: CDR1 SGHDN, CDR2 FVKESK. CDR3 amino acids: CASSHRTGWNTEAFF. The DNA of the CDR3 is TGTGCCAGCAGCCACCGGACAGGCTGGAACACTGAAGCTTTCTTT.

V and J are TRBV6-5 and TRBJ1-5; the D is unclear. Germline values: CDR1 MNHEY, CDR2 SVGAGI. V shed 8 bases and J shed 1 base, with 9 bases lying between them. The CDR3 loop spans 13 amino acids. CDR3 protein: CASSRLSNQPQHF. The CDR3 coding sequence is TGTGCCAGCTCCCGACTGAGCAATCAGCCCCAGCATTTT.

The chain joins TRBV28 to TRBJ1-4; D might be TRBD1 (5 bases). The CDR3 is 15 residues long. V was cut by 6 bases and J by 4 bases, with 15 bases left in between. CDR1 and CDR2 from the germline V gene are MDHEN and SYDVKM. This chain's CDR3 is CASRLNWGFNEKLFF. CDR3 DNA: TGTGCCAGCAGACTAAATTGGGGGTTTAATGAAAAACTGTTTTTT. Using reference TRBV28 and TRBJ1-4 for the parts outside the CDR3, the full variable domain is DVKVTQSSRYLVKRTGEKVFLECVQDMDHENMFWYRQDPGLGLRLIYFSYDVKMKEKGDIPEGYSVSREKKERFSLILESASTNQTSMYLCASRLNWGFNEKLFFGSGTQLSVL.

The V gene is TRBV7-2, the J gene TRBJ1-5; no clear D gene. Trimming took off 3 bases at V and 0 bases at J, with 6 bases between the two ends. This CDR3 contains 14 residues. Germline V gene sequence: CDR1 SGHTA, CDR2 FQGNSA. CDR3 coding DNA: TGTGCCAGCAGCTTTACGAATAGCAATCAGCCCCAGCATTTT. Translated: CASSFTNSNQPQHF.

V is TRBV4-3 and J is TRBJ1-4; 7 bases map to TRBD1. There are 17 residues in the CDR3. The trim removed 0 bases at V and 6 bases at J, leaving 10 bases unmatched. The V gene's germline CDR1 is LGHNA and CDR2 YSLEER. Written as DNA, the CDR3 is TGCGCCAGCAGCCAAGAACCTATCGGCACAGGGGATGAAAAACTGTTTTTT. As protein: CASSQEPIGTGDEKLFF.

V and J are TRBV28 and TRBJ1-1; D not certain. V lost 7 bases and J 5 bases, leaving 5 bases between the germline ends. The CDR3 runs to 10 residues. The V gene's germline CDR1 is MDHEN and CDR2 SYDVKM. As DNA, the CDR3 is TGTGCCAGCAAGGCAACTGAAGCTTTCTTT. Its translation: CASKATEAFF. Together with reference TRBV28 and TRBJ1-1, the CDR3 gives the full variable domain: DVKVTQSSRYLVKRTGEKVFLECVQDMDHENMFWYRQDPGLGLRLIYFSYDVKMKEKGDIPEGYSVSREKKERFSLILESASTNQTSMYLCASKATEAFFGQGTRLTVV.

The chain combines TRBV29-1 with TRBJ2-1; TRBD2 agrees at 11 bases. The germline gives CDR1 SQVTM, CDR2 ANQGSEA. The V gene end was trimmed by 3 bases and the J gene end by 12 bases; junction bases not matched to a gene: 7. CDR3 size: 13 residues. Here the CDR3 reads CSVDLAGGQRQFF. CDR3 DNA sequence: TGCAGCGTTGATTTAGCGGGGGGGCAAAGGCAGTTCTTC.

V and J are TRBV10-3 and TRBJ2-1; D possibly matches TRBD1 or TRBD2 (5 bases each). V was trimmed by 6 bases and J by 0 bases, leaving 15 bases between them. Germline V gives CDR1 ENHRY, CDR2 SYGVKD. The CDR3 extends over 16 amino acids. The CDR3 DNA follows: TGTGCCATCAGGCCCAATGAGGGGTCCTCCTACAATGAGCAGTTCTTC. Translated, it gives CAIRPNEGSSYNEQFF.

The chain links TRBV15 to TRBJ1-3; D call uncertain. Deletions cut 1 base from V and 2 bases from J, with 6 bases between. The CDR3 runs 14 residues. CDR1 LNHNV and CDR2 YYDKDF come from the germline V gene (reference sequence). CDR3 nucleotide sequence: TGTGCCACCAGCAGAGCCGGGGCTGGAAACACCATATATTTT. This gives the protein CATSRAGAGNTIYF.

A note on this clone: The junction and the germline gene differ at one end; a read error may be behind it. The chain employs TRBV7-2 and TRBJ2-7, with 10 bases fitting TRBD2. The CDR3 covers 15 residues. Germline values: CDR1 SGHTA, CDR2 FQGNSA. The DNA of the CDR3 is TGTGCCAGCAGTTTAGCGGGAGGCTTCTCCTACGAGCAGTACTTC. It codes for CASSLAGGFSYEQYF. Combining the CDR3 with reference TRBV7-2 and TRBJ2-7 gives the whole variable domain GAGVSQSPSNKVTEKGKDVELRCDPISGHTALYWYRQSLGQGLEFLIYFQGNSAPDKSGLPSDRFSAERTGGSVSTLTIQRTQQEDSAVYLCASSLAGGFSYEQYFGPGTRLTVT.

The V and J genes are TRBV18 and TRBJ2-7; TRBD1 aligns across 7 bases. Germline trimming cut 6 bases from V and 1 base from J; bases unmatched to any gene: 6. CDR3 length: 14 residues. The V gene's germline CDR1 is KGHSH and CDR2 LQKENI. Here the CDR3 DNA reads TGTGCCAGCTCGCCCAGGACAGGATCCTACGAGCAGTACTTC. Amino acid sequence: CASSPRTGSYEQYF.

The chain recombines TRBV6-1 with TRBJ2-5, with TRBD2 as a possible D gene (6 bases). CDR1 MNHNS and CDR2 SASEGT come from the germline V gene. This CDR3 is 14 amino acids long. V lost 2 bases, J lost 2 bases, and 9 bases lay in between. CDR3 in DNA: TGTGCCAGCAGTGAATCCCTAGCGCAAGAGACCCAGTACTTC. Translated: CASSESLAQETQYF.

The V call is TRBV28, the J call TRBJ2-4; D might be TRBD1 or TRBD2, each matching 6 bases. The germline V and J ends were trimmed by 5 bases and 0 bases, with 14 bases remaining between them. The CDR3 extends over 16 amino acids. The V gene's germline CDR1 is MDHEN and CDR2 SYDVKM. The CDR3, as DNA: TGTGCCAGCAGTGCATGGACAGCGGGAGCCAAAAACATTCAGTACTTC. This codes for CASSAWTAGAKNIQYF.

This chain connects TRBV18 to TRBJ2-1; 12 bases agree with TRBD2. Germline CDR1 and CDR2: KGHSH and LQKENI. V shed 5 bases, J shed 8 bases, and the junction held 10 bases outside the gene matches. This CDR3 is 16 amino acids long. The CDR3 spells CASSSGLAGGPDEQFF. Here the CDR3 DNA reads TGTGCCAGCTCATCGGGGCTAGCGGGAGGGCCCGATGAGCAGTTCTTC.

The chain carries TRBV11-2 and TRBJ1-2, with a possible D match to TRBD1 (5 bases). CDR1 and CDR2 from the germline V gene are SGHAT and FQNNGV. The CDR3 sequence is 14 residues long. Trimming stripped 0 bases from V and 7 bases from J, with 12 bases between. The CDR3 loop is CASSLDRGSGGYTF. The CDR3, as DNA: TGTGCCAGCAGCTTAGATCGGGGGTCGGGTGGCTACACCTTC.

Details on this clone: Other DNA sequences in this sample translate to the same CDR3. V and J are TRBV4-3 and TRBJ2-5, with D hard to call. From germline, CDR1 is LGHNA and CDR2 YSLEER. The CDR3 spans 15 residues. With 1 base removed from V and 5 bases from J, the gap between germline ends came to 14 bases. The CDR3 nucleotides read TGCGCCAGCAGCCAAGGCGCTGGGTCTGGGGAGACCCAGTACTTC. This translates into CASSQGAGSGETQYF.

The V and J genes are TRBV6-6 and TRBJ1-5; the D gene is possibly TRBD1 (5 bases). CDR1 and CDR2 (germline): MNHNY, SVGAGI (reference sequence). V was cut by 0 bases and J by 8 bases, with 8 bases left in between. This CDR3 contains 13 residues. The CDR3 nucleotides are TGTGCCAGCAGTTACTCATTCAGGGAGCCCCAGCATTTT. It encodes CASSYSFREPQHF.

The rearrangement joins TRBV9 to TRBJ2-3; 7 nucleotides line up with TRBD2. This CDR3 has 16 residues. Per the germline V gene, CDR1 is SGDLS and CDR2 is YYNGEE. Trimming took 0 bases from V and 0 from J; bases not matched to a gene: 4. CDR3 in amino acids: CASSVGGSTSTDTQYF. CDR3 in DNA: TGTGCCAGCAGCGTAGGCGGGAGTACTAGCACAGATACGCAGTATTTT.

The gene calls are TRBV18 and TRBJ1-1; no clear D. CDR3 length: 13 residues. V was clipped by 3 bases and J by 1 base, with 6 bases between them. The germline V gene encodes CDR1 KGHSH and CDR2 LQKENI. The CDR3 loop reads CASSPVENTEAFF. Here the CDR3 DNA reads TGTGCCAGCTCACCGGTGGAGAACACTGAAGCTTTCTTT. Filled out from reference TRBV18 and TRBJ1-1, the complete variable domain reads NAGVMQNPRHLVRRRGQEARLRCSPMKGHSHVYWYRQLPEEGLKFMVYLQKENIIDESGMPKERFSAEFPKEGPSILRIQQVVRGDSAAYFCASSPVENTEAFFGQGTRLTVV.

The CDR3 DNA reads as TGTGCCTGGAGTGTAGGAGCGGGCACCTACGAGCAGTACTTC. Amino acid sequence: CAWSVGAGTYEQYF. This sequence joins TRBV30 and TRBJ2-7, with D possibly being TRBD2 (6 bases). CDR1 is GTSNPN and CDR2 is SVGIG in the germline V gene (reference sequence). There are 14 residues in the CDR3. V lost 0 bases to trimming and J lost 2 bases, with 11 bases between them.

The chain employs TRBV11-2 and TRBJ2-4; 9 nucleotides align to TRBD1. CDR1 and CDR2 (germline): SGHAT, FQNNGV. This CDR3 has 16 residues. Germline trimming cut 6 bases from V and 7 bases from J; bases unmatched to any gene: 13. As DNA, the CDR3 is TGTGCCAGCAGTTCCCCCTTTACAGGGGGCGGCAACATTCAGTACTTC. This translates into CASSSPFTGGGNIQYF.